What follows is one T cell receptor (beta chain) and its context. Its antigen is not identified. Memory CD4+ cells were the fraction left after CD45RA+ naive selection. The source of the sample is a study of shared clonotypes between healthy human individuals. Points from the study as a whole: Donor scarcity curtailed the genetic and exposure-history diversity represented herein. The study generally estimated greater richness for naive than memory subsets.

Sequenced by immunoSEQ multiplex PCR; TCRdb stores in-frame clones only, minus some. The sample lists roughly 2,500,000 clones; more than 85% were seen once. V was shortened by 3 bases and J by 9 bases, with 9 bases between the two germline ends. The germline V gene has CDR1 KGHSH and CDR2 LQKENI. This CDR3 region has 12 residues. The clonotype originates from a man aged 18 to 30 in good health. Some clones in this sample may be carry-over from other donors' samples. The genes are TRBV18 and TRBJ2-1; no clear D gene. Sequencing was performed on naive CD4+ T cells from PBMCs. Documented subset: CD45RA+ positively selected. CDR3: CASSPTLGEQFF. CDR3 DNA: TGTGCCAGCTCACCCACTCTCGGTGAGCAGTTCTTC.